A single sample is the source of the 16 T cell receptor beta chains below, sequenced in a study of T cell changes during pregnancy in multiple sclerosis. Libraries were prepared by immunoSEQ multiplex PCR; TCRdb keeps only in-frame clonotypes and omits some of them. The repertoire includes tens of thousands of clones, around 89% of them detected once, and 6.9% sits in the top ten. Material: CD8+ T cells from peripheral blood mononuclear cells, obtained in the second trimester of pregnancy. The receptors originated from a female donor with multiple sclerosis, enrolled in a pregnancy study.

The chain employs TRBV19 and TRBJ1-5, with D maybe TRBD1 (6 bases). Trimming took 7 bases from V and 4 from J, leaving 17 bases between them. CDR3 length equals 15 residues. Germline V gene sequence: CDR1 LNHDA, CDR2 SQIVND (reference sequence). This CDR3 reads CASTEAGQKNQPQHF. CDR3 nucleotide sequence: TGTGCCAGTACCGAAGCAGGACAGAAGAATCAGCCCCAGCATTTT. The full variable domain, its missing parts supplied by reference TRBV19 and TRBJ1-5, is DGGITQSPKYLFRKEGQNVTLSCEQNLNHDAMYWYRQDPGQGLRLIYYSQIVNDFQKGDIAEGYSVSREKKESFPLTVTSAQKNPTAFYLCASTEAGQKNQPQHFGDGTRLSIL.

V usage is TRBV5-1 and J usage is TRBJ1-1, with D unclear. V was trimmed by 0 bases and J by 4 bases, leaving 13 bases between them. Germline lookup yields CDR1 SGHRS and CDR2 YFSETQ. There are 15 residues in the CDR3. CDR3 DNA sequence: TGCGCCAGCAGCTTGGACCATATTGGGAGCACTGAAGCTTTCTTT. Translation gives CASSLDHIGSTEAFF.

The gene calls are TRBV27 and TRBJ2-1, with TRBD2 matching 7 bases. The length of the CDR3 is 14 residues. Trimming removed 5 bases from V and 4 bases from J; junction bases left unmatched: 5. From germline, CDR1 is MNHEY and CDR2 SMNVEV (reference sequence). CDR3 coding DNA: TGTGCCAGCAGTCTCGGGACTACATACAATGAGCAGTTCTTC. It is translated as CASSLGTTYNEQFF.

The chain is built from TRBV6-5 and TRBJ2-1; 12 bases line up with TRBD2. The CDR3 is 15 amino acids. Trimming took 0 bases from V and 8 from J; bases not matched to a gene: 2. The V gene's germline CDR1 is MNHEY and CDR2 SVGAGI. This CDR3 is CASSYSLAGGYEQFF. In DNA form, the CDR3 reads TGTGCCAGCAGTTACTCACTAGCGGGAGGCTATGAGCAGTTCTTC.

The chain joins TRBV7-9 to TRBJ2-7; 7 bases are shared with TRBD2. CDR1 is SEHNR, CDR2 FQNEAQ, per germline (reference sequence). J lost 3 bases, V lost 9 bases, and 17 bases had no gene match. This CDR3 is built from 16 residues. As DNA, the CDR3 is TGTGCCAGTCTGCCCTCCGGGAGGCCCCCAGACTACGAGCAGTACTTC. Its translation is CASLPSGRPPDYEQYF.

This chain connects TRBV4-1 to TRBJ1-5; tentatively, D is TRBD1 (5 bases). Germline assignment: CDR1 MGHRA and CDR2 YSYEKL. This CDR3 is built from 15 residues. V shed 1 base and J shed 3 bases, with 10 bases lying between them. CDR3 nucleotide sequence: TGCGCCAGCAGCCAAGTATTAGGGGACAATCAGCCCCAGCATTTT. This sequence encodes CASSQVLGDNQPQHF.

This clone was picked up one time. The rearrangement uses TRBV6-6 and TRBJ1-1, with D tentatively TRBD1 (6 bases). The germline V gene encodes CDR1 MNHNY and CDR2 SVGAGI (reference sequence). V lost 2 bases to trimming and J lost 1 base, with 8 bases between them. CDR3 length equals 14 residues. The CDR3 DNA sequence: TGTGCCAGCAGTTACCCGACAGGGAACACTGAAGCTTTCTTT. Translating gives CASSYPTGNTEAFF.

The chain links TRBV10-3 to TRBJ1-1; D may be TRBD1 (5 bases). Germline CDR1 is ENHRY and CDR2 is SYGVKD. Trimming removed 5 bases at V and 3 bases at J, with 13 bases between. This CDR3 has 14 residues. This chain's CDR3 is CAISHDQGDTEAFF. CDR3 nucleotides: TGTGCCATCAGTCACGATCAGGGTGACACTGAAGCTTTCTTT.

The rearrangement uses TRBV10-3 and TRBJ2-7; TRBD1 is a possible D gene (5 bases). In germline, CDR1 is ENHRY, CDR2 SYGVKD. CDR3 size: 13 residues. The V and J ends lost 4 bases and 4 bases respectively, with 11 bases between them. CDR3 bases: TGTGCCATCAGTGTAGACAGAGAGTACGAGCAGTACTTC. Its protein product is CAISVDREYEQYF.

The rearrangement joins TRBV7-3 to TRBJ2-1; D remains unclear. Germline CDR1 and CDR2: SGHTA and FQGTGA. Trimming removed 2 bases at V and 6 bases at J, with 8 bases between. This CDR3 region has 13 residues. The CDR3 is CASSLVHSNEQFF. The CDR3 nucleotides are TGTGCCAGCAGCTTAGTTCACAGCAATGAGCAGTTCTTC.

This clone was recorded only once. The chain has TRBV6-4 and TRBJ1-1; D is possibly TRBD1 (6 bases). V dropped 3 bases and J dropped 4 bases, with 9 bases sitting between them. Germline V gives CDR1 MRHNA, CDR2 SNTAGT. The CDR3 spans 13 residues. Written as DNA, the CDR3 is TGTGCCAGCAGTGAGGGGGCGACCACTGAAGCTTTCTTT. This translates into CASSEGATTEAFF.

This chain links TRBV4-3 with TRBJ2-3; D call uncertain. The V end lost 0 bases, the J end lost 6 bases, and 10 bases lay between the germline ends. The CDR3 runs 14 residues. The V gene's germline CDR1 is LGHNA and CDR2 YSLEER. Written as DNA, the CDR3 is TGCGCCAGCAGCCAAGACCAGATCACGGATACGCAGTATTTT. Its translation is CASSQDQITDTQYF.

V gene TRBV5-6 combines with J gene TRBJ1-1, with a tentative D call TRBD1 (5 bases). This CDR3 contains 12 residues. The germline V gene has CDR1 SGHDT and CDR2 YYEEEE. V was trimmed by 4 bases and J by 8 bases, leaving 12 bases between them. The CDR3 DNA follows: TGTGCCAGCAGCCTGGCGGGGGGGGAAGCTTTCTTT. Amino acid sequence: CASSLAGGEAFF.

The chain is built from TRBV7-9 and TRBJ2-3; D gene unclear. Trimming took off 5 bases at V and 1 base at J, with 16 bases between the two ends. CDR3 length: 16 amino acids. CDR1 is SEHNR and CDR2 is FQNEAQ in the germline V gene (reference sequence). The CDR3 spells CASSPREPPGTDTQYF. CDR3 sequence (DNA): TGTGCCAGCAGCCCCCGCGAACCTCCGGGCACAGATACGCAGTATTTT.

V is TRBV9 and J is TRBJ2-1, with no clear D. The CDR3 is 13 residues long. V dropped 1 base and J dropped 6 bases, with 8 bases sitting between them. Germline V gene data show CDR1 as SGDLS and CDR2 as YYNGEE. The CDR3 region is CASSVTSSNEQFF. The CDR3 bases are TGTGCCAGCAGCGTAACCTCTAGCAATGAGCAGTTCTTC.

This clone was observed a single time. The chain employs TRBV6-5 and TRBJ1-1, with D possibly matching TRBD1 (5 bases). The CDR3 loop spans 15 amino acids. Looked up from germline, CDR1 is MNHEY and CDR2 is SVGAGI. V lost 4 bases to trimming and J lost 1 base, with 13 bases between them. The CDR3 sequence is CASSSAREGNTEAFF. Written as DNA, the CDR3 is TGTGCCAGCAGTTCCGCCAGGGAGGGGAACACTGAAGCTTTCTTT.